One sample yielded the 29 T cell receptor beta chains listed below, sequenced in a study of Graves' ophthalmopathy and Graves' hyperthyroidism. Amplified material comprised TCR beta CDR3 regions derived from RNA transcripts. Investigators did first-round RT-PCR with HTBI primers, then second-round multiplex PCR. TCRdb reprocessed the multiplex PCR reads via MiXCR and lists one record per CDR3 protein. The sample has roughly 50,000 distinct CDR3 sequences; about 50% are singletons. The sequenced sample was peripheral blood. The source of these receptors is an adult man with Graves' ophthalmopathy.

The CDR3 reads CASSARLANYNEQFF. The CDR3 DNA reads TGTGCCAGCAGCGCTCGACTAGCGAACTACAATGAGCAGTTCTTC. The chain uses TRBV9 and TRBJ2-1; 8 bases align to TRBD2. J gave up 3 bases and V 3 bases, and 5 bases lay outside the gene matches. The CDR3 consists of 15 residues. Germline values: CDR1 SGDLS, CDR2 YYNGEE. The full variable domain, rest sourced from reference TRBV9 and TRBJ2-1, is DSGVTQTPKHLITATGQRVTLRCSPRSGDLSVYWYQQSLDQGLQFLIQYYNGEERAKGNILERFSAQQFPDLHSELNLSSLELGDSALYFCASSARLANYNEQFFGPGTRLTVL.

This clonotype was seen ten or more times. The rearrangement joins TRBV15 to TRBJ2-7; D unresolved. V lost 2 bases, J lost 5 bases, and 7 bases lay in between. CDR1 and CDR2 (germline): LNHNV, YYDKDF (reference sequence). The CDR3 contains 12 residues. CDR3 sequence reads: CATSRSENEQYF. DNA of the CDR3: TGTGCCACCAGCAGATCGGAAAACGAGCAGTACTTC.

In its sample, this clonotype was seen many times. This sequence may be a read error, since a much larger clone differs from it by one base. This rearrangement joins TRBV12-3 or TRBV12-4 to TRBJ2-7, with D tentatively TRBD2 (6 bases). V was cut by 4 bases and J by 6 bases, with 16 bases left in between. This CDR3 comprises 14 residues. CDR3 residues: CASSSNFAGSEQYF. CDR3 DNA sequence: TGTGCCAGCAGTTCCAATTTTGCCGGGAGCGAGCAGTACTTC.

The V call is TRBV15, the J call TRBJ1-5; D remains ambiguous. Trimming pared 0 bases from V and 6 bases from J, leaving 3 bases between. CDR3 length: 12 amino acids. CDR1 LNHNV and CDR2 YYDKDF come from the germline V gene (reference sequence). This CDR3 reads CATSRDGQPQHF. The DNA for the CDR3 is TGTGCCACCAGCAGAGATGGTCAGCCCCAGCATTTT.

At least ten counts were recorded for this clonotype. This chain connects TRBV11-2 to TRBJ1-2; D not certain. CDR1 SGHAT and CDR2 FQNNGV come from the germline V gene. The V gene lost 5 bases and the J gene lost 6 bases, with 13 bases spanning the gap. The CDR3 loop spans 13 amino acids. CDR3 coding DNA: TGTGCCAGCAGCCCGACTTTGTCGGATGGCTACACCTTC. This translates into CASSPTLSDGYTF.

This sequence joins TRBV7-2 and TRBJ1-5; 10 bases are a match to TRBD1. V trimming: 1 base; J trimming: 8 bases; junction bases outside the gene matches: 8. The CDR3 runs 16 residues. From germline, CDR1 is SGHTA and CDR2 FQGNSA. The CDR3 region is CASSLETGTGDEPQHF. In DNA, the CDR3 is TGTGCCAGCAGCTTAGAAACCGGGACAGGGGATGAGCCCCAGCATTTT. The complete variable domain, with remaining parts taken from reference TRBV7-2 and TRBJ1-5, reads GAGVSQSPSNKVTEKGKDVELRCDPISGHTALYWYRQSLGQGLEFLIYFQGNSAPDKSGLPSDRFSAERTGGSVSTLTIQRTQQEDSAVYLCASSLETGTGDEPQHFGDGTRLSIL.

The chain joins TRBV7-2 to TRBJ2-3; 7 nucleotides align to TRBD1. The V and J ends lost 5 bases and 2 bases, in that order; junction bases with no gene match: 4. CDR1 and CDR2 (germline): SGHTA, FQGNSA. The CDR3 covers 14 residues. CDR3 nucleotides: TGTGCCAGCAGCACGGGGACAGACACAGATACGCAGTATTTT. Its translation is CASSTGTDTDTQYF.

The chain couples TRBV7-3 to TRBJ2-3; 10 bases are shared with TRBD2. The germline gives CDR1 SGHTA, CDR2 FQGTGA. The J segment lost 5 bases and the V segment lost 6 bases, leaving 8 bases of the junction unmatched. CDR3 length equals 15 residues. CDR3 amino acids: CASRLSGGAIDTQYF. The CDR3 bases are TGTGCCAGCAGGCTCAGCGGGGGGGCAATAGATACGCAGTATTTT.

The chain recombines TRBV20-1 with TRBJ2-2; a possible D gene is TRBD1 (5 bases). This CDR3 comprises 13 residues. Trimming removed 1 base from V and 7 bases from J, with 10 bases in between. Per germline, CDR1 DFQATT and CDR2 SNEGSKA (reference sequence). The CDR3 coding sequence is TGCAGTGCTAGAGGACAGCACATCGGGGAGCTGTTTTTT. Its protein is CSARGQHIGELFF.

This clonotype has at least ten counts. The V gene is TRBV3-1, the J gene TRBJ2-5, with 9 positions matching TRBD2. Germline V gene lookup returns CDR1 LGHDT and CDR2 YNNKEL (reference sequence). V shed 0 bases, J shed 2 bases, and the junction held 4 bases outside the gene matches. This CDR3 has 16 residues. CDR3 sequence reads: CASSQDLAGGQETQYF. In DNA, the CDR3 is TGTGCCAGCAGCCAAGATCTGGCGGGGGGGCAAGAGACCCAGTACTTC.

This clonotype was seen many times. The chain joins TRBV5-1 to TRBJ2-5; D is perhaps TRBD2 (5 bases). Trimming shortened V by 4 bases and J by 7 bases, and 26 bases separated the two germline ends. This CDR3 has 17 amino acids. Germline V gene lookup returns CDR1 SGHRS and CDR2 YFSETQ. CDR3 in amino acids: CASSPRTLANPLRTQYF. The DNA of the CDR3 is TGCGCCAGCAGCCCGCGAACCCTAGCCAATCCATTAAGGACCCAGTACTTC.

The J gene is TRBJ2-3, the V gene TRBV29-1; 11 bases align to TRBD2. The CDR3 is 13 amino acids. Trimming took 7 bases from V and 4 from J; bases not matched to a gene: 4. Germline V gene data show CDR1 as SQVTM and CDR2 as ANQGSEA. Here the CDR3 reads CSALAGAPDTQYF. The CDR3 nucleotides are TGCAGCGCACTAGCGGGAGCCCCAGATACGCAGTATTTT.

This clonotype has at least ten counts. The rearrangement joins TRBV3-1 to TRBJ1-6; D unclear. Germline assignment: CDR1 LGHDT and CDR2 YNNKEL (reference sequence). Trimming stripped 3 bases from V and 6 bases from J, with 6 bases between. CDR3 size: 13 residues. The CDR3 nucleotides read TGTGCCAGCAGCCATAGTGGTAATTCACCCCTCCACTTT. Translating gives CASSHSGNSPLHF.

The gene calls are TRBV10-3 and TRBJ2-7; D not certain. Germline CDR1 is ENHRY and CDR2 is SYGVKD. V shed 1 base and J shed 1 base, with 14 bases lying between them. This CDR3 has 16 amino acids. The DNA for the CDR3 is TGTGCCATCAGTGAGTTTCGGCTACTCGGTTCCTACGAGCAGTACTTC. Encoded protein: CAISEFRLLGSYEQYF.

The rearrangement links TRBV2 to TRBJ2-1, with 10 bases fitting TRBD1. V lost 6 bases and J lost 8; bases outside the gene matches: 7. CDR1 is SNHLY and CDR2 is FYNNEI in the germline V gene. The CDR3 consists of 14 residues. The DNA of the CDR3 is TGTGCCAGCAGGAATAGGGACAGGGGATATGAGCAGTTCTTC. Protein product: CASRNRDRGYEQFF.

This clonotype was detected many times. The V call is TRBV12-3 or TRBV12-4, the J call TRBJ2-1; TRBD2 aligns across 13 bases. V gave up 5 bases and J gave up 9 bases; unmatched junction bases: 16. This CDR3 contains 18 residues. This CDR3 is CASSDGLAGVRTTSEQFF. CDR3 coding DNA: TGTGCCAGCAGTGACGGACTAGCGGGAGTCCGTACAACTAGTGAGCAGTTCTTC.

J is TRBJ1-6 and V is TRBV9; TRBD1 matches 7 bases. The CDR3 length is 17 residues. Per the germline V gene, CDR1 is SGDLS and CDR2 is YYNGEE. J gave up 4 bases and V 4 bases, and 11 bases lay outside the gene matches. The DNA for the CDR3 is TGTGCCAGCAGCATAGCTGGGACAGAAGCGTATAATTCACCCCTCCACTTT. Translating gives CASSIAGTEAYNSPLHF.

Ten or more counts support this clonotype. The genes are TRBV19 and TRBJ2-2; tentatively, D is TRBD1 (6 bases). Germline V gene lookup returns CDR1 LNHDA and CDR2 SQIVND (reference sequence). The CDR3 covers 15 residues. The V end lost 2 bases, the J end lost 2 bases, and 9 bases lay between the germline ends. The CDR3 loop reads CASSIQGSNTGELFF. CDR3 bases: TGTGCCAGTAGTATACAGGGGAGTAACACCGGGGAGCTGTTTTTT.

This clonotype was observed a handful of times. The V and J genes are TRBV10-1 and TRBJ2-3; D is possibly TRBD1 or TRBD2 (5 bases each). Trimming left V 0 bases short and J 6 bases short, with 10 bases between. This CDR3 comprises 14 residues. CDR1 is WNHNN, CDR2 SYGVQD, per germline (reference sequence). The CDR3 protein is CASSESSEGDTQYF. The DNA of the CDR3 is TGCGCCAGCAGTGAGTCTAGCGAGGGGGATACGCAGTATTTT.

This clonotype came up many times. V is TRBV6-5 and J is TRBJ2-7; possibly TRBD2 for D (6 bases). Germline V CDR1 and CDR2: MNHEY, SVGAGI. The length of the CDR3 is 12 residues. Trimming cost V 6 bases and J 0 bases, with 6 bases left between them. The CDR3 sequence is CASRGGSYEQYF. In DNA, the CDR3 is TGTGCCAGCAGGGGGGGCTCCTACGAGCAGTACTTC.

There are many counts of this clonotype. The J gene is TRBJ1-3, the V gene TRBV29-1; 7 bases agree with TRBD1. This CDR3 region has 15 residues. Germline CDR1 and CDR2: SQVTM and ANQGSEA. V shed 2 bases and J 0 bases; nucleotides not matched to a gene: 4. CDR3 amino acids: CSVESRGSSGNTIYF. Written as DNA, the CDR3 is TGCAGCGTTGAAAGCAGGGGGAGCTCTGGAAACACCATATATTTT.

This chain connects TRBV10-3 to TRBJ1-5; D remains ambiguous. The CDR3 runs to 12 residues. Between the trimmed V and J ends, which lost 2 bases and 6 bases, there was a span of 5 bases. CDR1 ENHRY and CDR2 SYGVKD come from the germline V gene. The CDR3 here is CAISEAGQPQHF. Written as DNA, the CDR3 is TGTGCCATCAGTGAGGCAGGTCAGCCCCAGCATTTT.

The rearrangement links TRBV11-2 to TRBJ1-6; tentatively, D is TRBD1 (6 bases). This CDR3 comprises 15 residues. Germline V lookup: CDR1 SGHAT, CDR2 FQNNGV. Between the trimmed V and J ends, which lost 8 bases and 9 bases, there was a span of 20 bases. The CDR3 nucleotides read TGTGCCAGCGGCCGTCGGACAGTTCATAGTTCACCCCTCCACTTT. Translated: CASGRRTVHSSPLHF.

This clonotype was detected many times. The rearrangement links TRBV5-1 to TRBJ1-4, with D uncertain. Per germline, CDR1 SGHRS and CDR2 YFSETQ. The CDR3 contains 14 residues. V lost 0 bases to trimming and J lost 7 bases, with 10 bases between them. The CDR3 DNA sequence: TGCGCCAGCAGCTTGGTAGAATCGGGTGAAAAACTGTTTTTT. Translating gives CASSLVESGEKLFF.

This clonotype was recorded at least ten times. V and J are TRBV2 and TRBJ1-4; D ambiguous. The ends were cut back, 4 bases at V and 0 bases at J, with 3 bases in the middle. Germline loops: CDR1 SNHLY, CDR2 FYNNEI. The CDR3 totals 13 residues. Here the CDR3 reads CASSGPTNEKLFF. CDR3 bases: TGTGCCAGCAGTGGGCCAACTAATGAAAAACTGTTTTTT.

This clonotype was counted ten times or more. A junction end diverges from the germline sequence, so it may reflect a read error. The rearrangement links TRBV19 to TRBJ2-3; 9 bases are shared with TRBD2. The CDR3 totals 20 residues. CDR1 is LNHDA, CDR2 SQIVND, per germline (reference sequence). CDR3: CASSLYFVSGRGGYTDTRYF. Here the CDR3 DNA reads TGTGCCAGTAGTCTCTACTTCGTTAGCGGGAGAGGGGGCTACACAGATACGCGGTATTTT.

The chain's CDR3 is CSARLAGGKDTQYF. As DNA, the CDR3 is TGCAGTGCTAGGCTAGCGGGAGGGAAAGATACGCAGTATTTT. The genes are TRBV20-1 and TRBJ2-3; 12 positions match TRBD2. Germline trimming cut 3 bases from V and 5 bases from J; bases unmatched to any gene: 3. The CDR3 is made up of 14 amino acids. CDR1 DFQATT and CDR2 SNEGSKA come from the germline V gene (reference sequence).

By proportion, this clonotype is medium-sized. This CDR3 reads CSVTRGGDTQYF. In nucleotides, the CDR3 is TGCAGCGTCACAAGGGGCGGAGATACGCAGTATTTT. The gene calls are TRBV29-1 and TRBJ2-3; a possible D gene is TRBD1 (5 bases). With 6 bases removed from V and 5 bases from J, the gap between germline ends came to 12 bases. The CDR3 consists of 12 residues. Germline V gene sequence: CDR1 SQVTM, CDR2 ANQGSEA.

The chain is built from TRBV29-1 and TRBJ2-3; no reliable D call. The germline V gene encodes CDR1 SQVTM and CDR2 ANQGSEA. The CDR3 has 13 residues. The ends were cut back, 4 bases at V and 0 bases at J, with 8 bases in the middle. CDR3: CSVGTESTDTQYF. The CDR3 coding sequence is TGCAGCGTTGGCACAGAGAGCACAGATACGCAGTATTTT.